This entry concerns a single TCR beta chain. Antigen: not known. Sequenced by immunoSEQ multiplex PCR; TCRdb stores in-frame clones only, minus some. The data show about 69,000 clones, roughly 88% seen once. This specimen comes from a study of siplizumab effects on memory and regulatory T cells. Findings of the study overall: Memory cells that were CD4+ and unstimulated gave rise to alloreactive sequences, which siplizumab significantly reduced. Among alloreactive clones, only a minor fraction mapped to unstimulated subsets. A mean of approximately 70% of mappable alloreactive CD4+ clones were Treg-derived with siplizumab, compared with less than 30% in controls. Whether proliferating Tregs in siplizumab cultures suppress was not functionally confirmed.

Germline values: CDR1 SGHRS, CDR2 YFSETQ. V was pared by 1 base and J by 8 bases, with 6 bases of the junction left unmatched. The CDR3 runs 15 residues. The sequenced sample was Tregs sorted from blood. The TCR was taken from a human donor in good health. The chain has TRBV5-1 and TRBJ2-1; 10 bases agree with TRBD1. The CDR3 DNA follows: TGCGCCAGCAGCTTGTCGGGACAGGGGATTGATGAGCAGTTCTTC. Translation: CASSLSGQGIDEQFF.